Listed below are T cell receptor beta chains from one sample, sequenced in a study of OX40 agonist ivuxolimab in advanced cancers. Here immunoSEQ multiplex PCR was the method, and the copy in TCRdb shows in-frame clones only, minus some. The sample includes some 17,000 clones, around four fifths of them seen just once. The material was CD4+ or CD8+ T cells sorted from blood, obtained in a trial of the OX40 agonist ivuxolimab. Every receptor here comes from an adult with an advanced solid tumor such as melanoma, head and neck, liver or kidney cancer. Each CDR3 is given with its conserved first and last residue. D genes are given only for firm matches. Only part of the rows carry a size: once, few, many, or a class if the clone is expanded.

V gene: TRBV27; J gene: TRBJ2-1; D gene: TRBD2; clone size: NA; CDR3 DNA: TGTGCCAGCAATCTCGGGGGGACCAATGAGCAGTTCTTC; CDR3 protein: CASNLGGTNEQFF
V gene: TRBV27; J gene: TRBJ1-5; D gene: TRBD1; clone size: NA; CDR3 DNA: TGTGCCAGCACCGACAGGGTTGGCAATCAGCCCCAGCATTTT; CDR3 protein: CASTDRVGNQPQHF
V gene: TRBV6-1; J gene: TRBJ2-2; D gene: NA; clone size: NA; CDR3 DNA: TGTGCCAGCAGGACGGTCGGGGAGCTGTTTTTT; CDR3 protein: CASRTVGELFF
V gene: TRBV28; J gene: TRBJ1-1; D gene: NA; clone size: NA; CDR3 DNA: TGTGCCAGCAGGGGGGCTGAGGGGACTGAAGCTTTCTTT; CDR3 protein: CASRGAEGTEAFF
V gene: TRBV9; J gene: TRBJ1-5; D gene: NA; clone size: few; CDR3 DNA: TGTGCCAGCAGCGTAGTACCAAGTCAGCCCCAGCATTTT; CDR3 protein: CASSVVPSQPQHF
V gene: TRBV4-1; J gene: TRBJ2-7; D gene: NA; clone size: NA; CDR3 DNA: TGCGCCAGCAGCCAAGATTGGGGTACCTCCTACGAGCAGTACTTC; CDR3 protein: CASSQDWGTSYEQYF
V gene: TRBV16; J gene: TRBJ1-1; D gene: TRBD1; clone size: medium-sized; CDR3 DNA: TGTGCCAGCAGCTTACGGATAGGGGGCAGTGAAGCTTTCTTT; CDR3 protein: CASSLRIGGSEAFF
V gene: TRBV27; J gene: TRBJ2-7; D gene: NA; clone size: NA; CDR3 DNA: TGTGCCAGCAGTTTACAGGGAATAATGCCCTACGAGCAGTACTTC; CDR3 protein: CASSLQGIMPYEQYF
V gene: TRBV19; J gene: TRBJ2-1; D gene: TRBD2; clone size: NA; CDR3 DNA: TGTGCCAGTAGTAATAGCGGGGGGGCTTACAATGAGCAGTTCTTC; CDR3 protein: CASSNSGGAYNEQFF
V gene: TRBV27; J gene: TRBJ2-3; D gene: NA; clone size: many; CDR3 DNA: TGTGCCAGCAGTAACAGGAGGGGAACAGATACGCAGTATTTT; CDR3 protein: CASSNRRGTDTQYF
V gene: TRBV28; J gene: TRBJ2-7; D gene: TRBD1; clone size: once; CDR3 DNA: TGTGCCAGCAGCTGGACAGGGGACTACGAGCAGTACTTC; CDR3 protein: CASSWTGDYEQYF
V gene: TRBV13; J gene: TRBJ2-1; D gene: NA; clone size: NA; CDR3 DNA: TGTGCCAGCAGCTTACGGTACCAACCGAGCTCCAGCTCCTACAATGAGCAGTTCTTC; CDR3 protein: CASSLRYQPSSSSYNEQFF
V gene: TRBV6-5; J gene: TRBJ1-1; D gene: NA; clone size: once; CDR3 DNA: TGTGCCAGCAGTTACTCATCCTCTGGGAACACTGAAGCTTTCTTT; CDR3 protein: CASSYSSSGNTEAFF
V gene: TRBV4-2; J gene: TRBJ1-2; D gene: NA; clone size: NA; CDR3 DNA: TGTGCCAGCAGCCAAGAGTCTGGGGATGGCTACACCTTC; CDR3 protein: CASSQESGDGYTF
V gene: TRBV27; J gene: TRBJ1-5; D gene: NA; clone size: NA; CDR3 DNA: TGTGCCACCTCAAGATGGGGGGTTAGCAATCAGCCCCAGCATTTT; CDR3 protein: CATSRWGVSNQPQHF
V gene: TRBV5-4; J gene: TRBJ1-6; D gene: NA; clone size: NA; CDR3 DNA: TGTGCCAGCAGCTTGGTAGGGGCCAATAATTCACCCCTCCACTTT; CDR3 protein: CASSLVGANNSPLHF
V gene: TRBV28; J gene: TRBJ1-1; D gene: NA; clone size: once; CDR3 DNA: TGTGCCAGCAGTTTCTCAATAGAGAACACTGAAGCTTTCTTT; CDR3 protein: CASSFSIENTEAFF
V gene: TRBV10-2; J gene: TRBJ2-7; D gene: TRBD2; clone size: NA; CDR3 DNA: TGCGCCAGCAGTGAGCTTAGCGGGGGCTACGAGCAGTACTTC; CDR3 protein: CASSELSGGYEQYF
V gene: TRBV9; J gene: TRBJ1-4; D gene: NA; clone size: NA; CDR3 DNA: TGTGCCAGCAGCGTGGGCAATGAAAAACTGTTTTTT; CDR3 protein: CASSVGNEKLFF
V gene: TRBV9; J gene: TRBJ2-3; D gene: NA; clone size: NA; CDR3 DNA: TGTGCCAGCAGCGTCGGTGGGGCCGGCGGGGATACGCAGTATTTT; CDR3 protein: CASSVGGAGGDTQYF
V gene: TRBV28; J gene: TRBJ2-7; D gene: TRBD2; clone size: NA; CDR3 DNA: TGTGCCAGCAGTTTTGGGCTAGCGGGGGGTTACTCCTACGAGCAGTACTTC; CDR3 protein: CASSFGLAGGYSYEQYF
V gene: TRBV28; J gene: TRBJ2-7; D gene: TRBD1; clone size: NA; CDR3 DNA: TGTGCCAGCAGTGGCCGGGACAGGAGATACTACGAGCAGTACTTC; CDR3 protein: CASSGRDRRYYEQYF
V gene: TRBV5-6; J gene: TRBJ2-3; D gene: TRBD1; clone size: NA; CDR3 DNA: TGTGCCAGCAGCTTGATGGGACAGGGGCCGTACAGCACAGATACGCAGTATTTT; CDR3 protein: CASSLMGQGPYSTDTQYF
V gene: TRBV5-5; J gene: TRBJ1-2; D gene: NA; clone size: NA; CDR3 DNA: TGTGCCAGCAGCCCAGGGGCCTCCGTAAACTATGGCTACACCTTC; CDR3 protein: CASSPGASVNYGYTF
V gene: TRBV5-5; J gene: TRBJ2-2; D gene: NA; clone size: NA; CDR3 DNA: TGTGCCAGCAGCTCTGACAGCACCGGGGAGCTGTTTTTT; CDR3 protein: CASSSDSTGELFF
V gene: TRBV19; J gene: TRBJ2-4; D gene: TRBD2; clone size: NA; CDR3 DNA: TGTGCCAGTACCCCAGCGGGGACAAACATTCAGTACTTC; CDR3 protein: CASTPAGTNIQYF
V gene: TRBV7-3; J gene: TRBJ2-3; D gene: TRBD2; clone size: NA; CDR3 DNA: TGTGCCAGCAGCCAAACTAGCGGGAGCTCAGATACGCAGTATTTT; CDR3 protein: CASSQTSGSSDTQYF
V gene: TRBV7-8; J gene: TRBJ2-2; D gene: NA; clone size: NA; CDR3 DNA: TGTGCCAGCAGCTTAGTGATTTCCTTGGGGCACACCGGGGAGCTGTTTTTT; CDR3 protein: CASSLVISLGHTGELFF
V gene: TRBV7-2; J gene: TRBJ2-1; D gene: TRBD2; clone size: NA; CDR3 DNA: TGTGCCAGCAGCCCCCCAGCGGGGCACAATGAGCAGTTCTTC; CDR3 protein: CASSPPAGHNEQFF
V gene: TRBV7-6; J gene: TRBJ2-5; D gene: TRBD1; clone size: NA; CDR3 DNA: TGTGCCAGCAGCTCAGGGACAGGGCCGGGGGAGACCCAGTACTTC; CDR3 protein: CASSSGTGPGETQYF
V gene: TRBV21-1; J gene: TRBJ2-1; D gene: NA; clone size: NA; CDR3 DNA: TGTGCCAGCAGCAAAGGGCGCCCTCCCTACAATGAGCAGTTCTTC; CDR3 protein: CASSKGRPPYNEQFF
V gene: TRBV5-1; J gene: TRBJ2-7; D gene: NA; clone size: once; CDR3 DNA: TGCGCCAGCAGCGAAGGATCTGGCGCCTACGAGCAGTACTTC; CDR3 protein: CASSEGSGAYEQYF
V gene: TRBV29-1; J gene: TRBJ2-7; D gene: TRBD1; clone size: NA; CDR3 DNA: TGCAGCGTTGGGCTGGGACAGGGGGCAACCGAGCAGTACTTC; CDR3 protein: CSVGLGQGATEQYF
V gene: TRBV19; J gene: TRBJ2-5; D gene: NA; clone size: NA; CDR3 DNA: TGTGCCAGTAGTTGGACGGTGTCGGAGACCCAGTACTTC; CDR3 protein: CASSWTVSETQYF
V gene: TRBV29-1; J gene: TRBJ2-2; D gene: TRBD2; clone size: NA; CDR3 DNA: TGCAGCGTTGAAGATACCGGACTAGCGCCCGGGGAGCTGTTTTTT; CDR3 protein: CSVEDTGLAPGELFF
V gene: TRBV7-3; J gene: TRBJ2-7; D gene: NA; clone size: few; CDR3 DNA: TGTGCCAGCAGCCCAATGGGGGGAGGAGCTTACGAGCAGTACTTC; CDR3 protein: CASSPMGGGAYEQYF
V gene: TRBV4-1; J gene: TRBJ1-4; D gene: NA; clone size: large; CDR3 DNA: TGCGCCAGCAGCCAAGAGGGGATTGGGGAAAAACTGTTTTTT; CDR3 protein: CASSQEGIGEKLFF
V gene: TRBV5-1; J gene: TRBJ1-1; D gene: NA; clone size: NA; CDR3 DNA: TGCGCCAGCAGCTTTCAGGAGAACACTGAAGCTTTCTTT; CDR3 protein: CASSFQENTEAFF
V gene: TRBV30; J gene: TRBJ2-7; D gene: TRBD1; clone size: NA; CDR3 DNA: TGTGCCTGGAGTACAGGACAGGGGGTCGACGAGCAGTACTTC; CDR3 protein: CAWSTGQGVDEQYF
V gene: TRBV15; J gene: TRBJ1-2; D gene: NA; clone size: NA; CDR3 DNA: TGTGCCACCAGCAGCCGGAACCTATATGGCTACACCTTC; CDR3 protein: CATSSRNLYGYTF
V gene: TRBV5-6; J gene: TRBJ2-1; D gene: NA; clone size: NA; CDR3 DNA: TGTGCCAGCAGCCCCGGGACATTCGGCAATGAGCAGTTCTTC; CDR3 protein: CASSPGTFGNEQFF
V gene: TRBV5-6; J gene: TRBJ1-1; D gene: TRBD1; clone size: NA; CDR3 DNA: TGTGCCAGCAGCCCGGGACAGTCAAACACTGAAGCTTTCTTT; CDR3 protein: CASSPGQSNTEAFF
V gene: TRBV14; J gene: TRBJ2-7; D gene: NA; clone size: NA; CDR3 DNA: TGTGCCAGCAGCCAAGGGCACCTGTACGAGCAGTACTTC; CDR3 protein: CASSQGHLYEQYF
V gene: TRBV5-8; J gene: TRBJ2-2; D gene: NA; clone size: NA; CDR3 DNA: TGTGCCAGCAGCTTGGCCCCACATTTAGCCGCGAACACCGGGGAGCTGTTTTTT; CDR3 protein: CASSLAPHLAANTGELFF
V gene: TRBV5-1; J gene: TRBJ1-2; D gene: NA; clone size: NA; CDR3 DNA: TGCGCCAGCAGCTTGGACAGGGTGAACTATGGCTACACCTTC; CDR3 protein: CASSLDRVNYGYTF
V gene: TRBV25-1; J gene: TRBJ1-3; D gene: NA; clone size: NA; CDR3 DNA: TGTGCCAGCAGTGAAGGAAGAGGGGCTGGAAACACCATATATTTT; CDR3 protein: CASSEGRGAGNTIYF
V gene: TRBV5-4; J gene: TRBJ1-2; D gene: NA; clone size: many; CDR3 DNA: TGTGCCAGCAGCTTGGACGGGACGGTTAACTATGGCTACACCTTC; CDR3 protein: CASSLDGTVNYGYTF
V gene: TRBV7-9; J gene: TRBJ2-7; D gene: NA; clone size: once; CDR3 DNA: TGTGCCAGCAAGGAAGGCGACTCCTACGAGCAGTACTTC; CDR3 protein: CASKEGDSYEQYF
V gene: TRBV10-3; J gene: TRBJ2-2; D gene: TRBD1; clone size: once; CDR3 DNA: TGTGCCGCAAAAACCGCAGGGGGCGGGGAGCTGTTTTTT; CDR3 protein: CAAKTAGGGELFF
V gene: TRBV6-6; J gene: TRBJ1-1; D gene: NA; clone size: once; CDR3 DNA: TGTGCCAGCAGTTCTTTCGAGGGATTGAACACTGAAGCTTTCTTT; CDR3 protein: CASSSFEGLNTEAFF
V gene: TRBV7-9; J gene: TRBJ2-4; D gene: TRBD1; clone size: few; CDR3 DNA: TGTGCCAGCAGCGGTGAGGGACAGGGAACGAGGATTCAGTACTTC; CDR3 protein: CASSGEGQGTRIQYF
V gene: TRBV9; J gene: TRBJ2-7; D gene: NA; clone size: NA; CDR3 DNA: TGTGCCAGCAGCGAGGGGGATGGCTACGAGCAGTACTTC; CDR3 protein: CASSEGDGYEQYF
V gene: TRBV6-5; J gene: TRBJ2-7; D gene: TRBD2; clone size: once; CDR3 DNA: TGTGCCAGCATTGATGAGACGGGAGGTCGGTACGAGCAGTACTTC; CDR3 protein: CASIDETGGRYEQYF
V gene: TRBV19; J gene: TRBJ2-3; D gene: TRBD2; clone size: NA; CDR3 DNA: TGTGCCAGTAGTATAGTGGAGGGGGGGAACGGACTAGCGGGCACAGATACGCAGTATTTT; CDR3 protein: CASSIVEGGNGLAGTDTQYF
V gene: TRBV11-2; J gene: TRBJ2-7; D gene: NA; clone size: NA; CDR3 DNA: TGTGCCAGCAGCTCTTCCCGGGGACACTTCACAACCTACGAGCAGTACTTC; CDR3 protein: CASSSSRGHFTTYEQYF